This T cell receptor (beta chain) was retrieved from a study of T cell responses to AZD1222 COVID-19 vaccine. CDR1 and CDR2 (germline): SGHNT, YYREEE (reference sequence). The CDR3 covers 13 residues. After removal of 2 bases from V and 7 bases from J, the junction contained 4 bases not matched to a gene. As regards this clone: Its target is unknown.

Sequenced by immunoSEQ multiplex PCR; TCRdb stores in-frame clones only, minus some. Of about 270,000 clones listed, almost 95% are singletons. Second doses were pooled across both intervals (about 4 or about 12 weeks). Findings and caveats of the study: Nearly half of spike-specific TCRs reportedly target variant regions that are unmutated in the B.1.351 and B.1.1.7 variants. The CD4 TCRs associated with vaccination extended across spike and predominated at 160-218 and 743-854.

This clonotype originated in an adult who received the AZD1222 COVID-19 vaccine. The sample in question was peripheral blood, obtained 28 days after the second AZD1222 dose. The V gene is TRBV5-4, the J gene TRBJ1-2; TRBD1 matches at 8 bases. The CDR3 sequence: CASSFQGAAGYTF. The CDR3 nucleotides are TGTGCCAGCAGCTTCCAGGGGGCTGCTGGCTACACCTTC. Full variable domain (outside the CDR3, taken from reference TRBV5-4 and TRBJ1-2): ETGVTQSPTHLIKTRGQQVTLRCSSQSGHNTVSWYQQALGQGPQFIFQYYREEENGRGNFPPRFSGLQFPNYSSELNVNALELDDSALYLCASSFQGAAGYTFGSGTRLTVV.